The clone carrying this T cell receptor (beta chain) was seen a few times. Its antigen is unidentified. This sample is part of a study of identical twins. The study, taken as a whole, reports: Out-of-frame alpha sequences common to twins exhibited an excess of low generation probability.

MiXCR was run by TCRdb on the 5' RACE reads, yielding one entry per CDR3 protein. The table includes 280,000 or so distinct CDR3 sequences, under 9% detected once. V shed 6 bases, J shed 5 bases, and the junction held 3 bases outside the gene matches. The CDR3 extends over 12 amino acids. Germline V gene lookup returns CDR1 SNHLY and CDR2 FYNNEI. These data also formed part of another study, on yellow fever vaccine responses in identical twins. That report adds: Each twin's T cell response to the vaccine was reported to look partly convergent and partly personalized.

This chain joins TRBV2 and TRBJ2-7, with 8 bases that match TRBD2. The source is a woman aged 18-30 years in good health. Specimen: memory (CD45RO+) T cells sorted from blood. The CDR3 DNA reads TGTGCCAGCAGGGGACTAGTCCACGAGCAGTACTTC. This gives the protein CASRGLVHEQYF. The full variable domain, in which reference TRBV2 and TRBJ2-7 provide the parts outside the CDR3, is EPEVTQTPSHQVTQMGQEVILRCVPISNHLYFYWYRQILGQKVEFLVSFYNNEISEKSEIFDDQFSVERPDGSNFTLKIRSTKLEDSAMYFCASRGLVHEQYFGPGTRLTVT.